These 32 T cell receptor beta chains were all obtained from the same sample, sequenced in a study of shared clonotypes between healthy human individuals. The method was immunoSEQ multiplex PCR; TCRdb's version includes in-frame clones alone and lacks a portion of them. The sample consists of about 1.9 million clones, 85% to 95% of them appearing once. Only CD45RO-negative cells positively selected for CCR7 counted as naive CD8 cells, so terminally differentiated effector memory CD45RA+ cells were excluded. Specimen: naive CD8+ T cells from PBMCs. All receptors come from a man between 18 and 29 years old in good health. Some clones in this sample may be carry-over from other donors' samples.

On this clone itself: Other DNA sequences in the sample encode the same CDR3. This sequence joins TRBV7-3 and TRBJ2-1, with 12 bases lining up with TRBD2. The CDR3 spans 15 residues. Per the germline V gene, CDR1 is SGHTA and CDR2 is FQGTGA. Unmatched junction bases numbered 3, after V lost 5 bases and J lost 4 bases. In DNA, the CDR3 is TGTGCCAGCAGCCCTAGCGGGAGGGTTTACAATGAGCAGTTCTTC. Its protein is CASSPSGRVYNEQFF.

The V gene is TRBV27, the J gene TRBJ2-1; TRBD1 or TRBD2 may be the D gene (5 bases each). CDR1 is MNHEY, CDR2 SMNVEV, per germline (reference sequence). The V end lost 3 bases, the J end lost 7 bases, and 13 bases lay between the germline ends. The CDR3 runs 14 residues. The CDR3 loop is CASSFRDDGNEQFF. Written as DNA, the CDR3 is TGTGCCAGCAGTTTCCGGGACGATGGGAATGAGCAGTTCTTC.

The V and J genes are TRBV30 and TRBJ1-1, with TRBD1 matching 7 bases. V lost 4 bases, J lost 0 bases, and 5 bases stayed unmatched. Germline CDR1 reads GTSNPN; CDR2 reads SVGIG (reference sequence). This CDR3 region has 14 residues. Here the CDR3 reads CAWNQGEMNTEAFF. In nucleotides, the CDR3 is TGTGCCTGGAATCAGGGGGAGATGAACACTGAAGCTTTCTTT.

The rearrangement uses TRBV28 and TRBJ2-7; TRBD1 agrees at 7 bases. Germline V gene sequence: CDR1 MDHEN, CDR2 SYDVKM. The CDR3 length is 15 residues. The V gene end was trimmed by 6 bases and the J gene end by 2 bases; junction bases not matched to a gene: 10. The CDR3 is CASSPARQGTYEQYF. DNA of the CDR3: TGTGCCAGCAGCCCGGCGCGACAGGGAACCTACGAGCAGTACTTC.

The chain is built from TRBV28 and TRBJ2-3; 10 bases agree with TRBD1. Trimming took 3 bases from V and 6 from J; bases not matched to a gene: 9. Germline CDR1 reads MDHEN; CDR2 reads SYDVKM. This CDR3 is 16 amino acids long. CDR3 in amino acids: CASSFGTGALLDTQYF. The CDR3, as DNA: TGTGCCAGCAGTTTTGGGACAGGGGCTTTATTGGATACGCAGTATTTT.

The DNA of the CDR3 is TGTGCCAGTAGTATCGGCAGCCATAGTAACACTGAAGCTTTCTTT. Its translation: CASSIGSHSNTEAFF. This chain links TRBV19 with TRBJ1-1; D unclear. CDR3 length: 15 residues. The germline gives CDR1 LNHDA, CDR2 SQIVND (reference sequence). The germline V and J ends were trimmed by 3 bases and 2 bases, with 13 bases remaining between them.

The CDR3 coding sequence is TGTGCCAGCAGCGTAGGTGAGGGGGCCTCCTACGAGCAGTACTTC. This encodes CASSVGEGASYEQYF. This rearrangement joins TRBV9 to TRBJ2-7, with TRBD1 matching 7 bases. The junction had 3 bases not matched to a gene; V was cut back by 0 bases and J by 0 bases. CDR3 length: 15 amino acids. The germline gives CDR1 SGDLS, CDR2 YYNGEE. The whole variable domain, filled in from reference TRBV9 and TRBJ2-7, reads DSGVTQTPKHLITATGQRVTLRCSPRSGDLSVYWYQQSLDQGLQFLIQYYNGEERAKGNILERFSAQQFPDLHSELNLSSLELGDSALYFCASSVGEGASYEQYFGPGTRLTVT.

The chain links TRBV5-4 to TRBJ2-7; 12 bases match TRBD2. CDR3 size: 16 residues. V shed 3 bases and J 0 bases; nucleotides not matched to a gene: 4. CDR1 SGHNT and CDR2 YYREEE come from the germline V gene (reference sequence). CDR3 sequence: CASSYGLAGSSYEQYF. CDR3 nucleotides: TGTGCCAGCAGCTATGGACTAGCGGGAAGCTCCTACGAGCAGTACTTC.

With regard to this clone: Other DNA variants within this sample encode the same CDR3. The chain joins TRBV5-4 to TRBJ2-7; possibly TRBD1 for D (6 bases). The V end lost 0 bases, the J end lost 3 bases, and 7 bases lay between the germline ends. Germline V gene sequence: CDR1 SGHNT, CDR2 YYREEE (reference sequence). The CDR3 is made up of 13 amino acids. In nucleotides, the CDR3 is TGTGCCAGCAGCTTGGACAGGGACTACGAGCAGTACTTC. Its protein is CASSLDRDYEQYF. Combining the CDR3 with reference TRBV5-4 and TRBJ2-7 gives the whole variable domain ETGVTQSPTHLIKTRGQQVTLRCSSQSGHNTVSWYQQALGQGPQFIFQYYREEENGRGNFPPRFSGLQFPNYSSELNVNALELDDSALYLCASSLDRDYEQYFGPGTRLTVT.

Turning to this clone: The sample has other DNA sequences that encode this CDR3 too. The genes are TRBV9 and TRBJ2-7; maybe TRBD1 (5 bases). Trimming took off 1 base at V and 0 bases at J, with 11 bases between the two ends. This CDR3 contains 15 residues. CDR1 and CDR2 from the germline V gene are SGDLS and YYNGEE. In DNA form, the CDR3 reads TGTGCCAGCAGCGTAAGCGCAGGGTACTCCTACGAGCAGTACTTC. Amino acid sequence: CASSVSAGYSYEQYF.

This chain connects TRBV7-2 to TRBJ2-2; D is unresolved. CDR3 length: 15 residues. V was pared by 1 base and J by 0 bases, with 6 bases between. Per the germline V gene, CDR1 is SGHTA and CDR2 is FQGNSA. CDR3 nucleotides: TGTGCCAGCAGCTTAGAATTCCCGAACACCGGGGAGCTGTTTTTT. Amino acids: CASSLEFPNTGELFF.

The V gene is TRBV30, the J gene TRBJ2-2, with D possibly TRBD1 on 5 matching bases. The CDR3 spans 13 residues. Germline CDR1 is GTSNPN and CDR2 is SVGIG (reference sequence). V was trimmed by 4 bases and J by 6 bases, leaving 12 bases between them. The DNA of the CDR3 is TGTGCCTGGAATGGCAGGGTGGCCGGGGAGCTGTTTTTT. Residues: CAWNGRVAGELFF.

The genes are TRBV5-4 and TRBJ2-7, with 9 nucleotides matching TRBD2. With 3 bases clipped from V and 4 bases from J, the junction kept 14 bases outside the gene matches. CDR1 is SGHNT and CDR2 is YYREEE in the germline V gene (reference sequence). There are 17 residues in the CDR3. As DNA, the CDR3 is TGTGCCAGCAGCTGGAGGGTTGGGGGACTAGCCGATTACGAGCAGTACTTC. The encoded protein is CASSWRVGGLADYEQYF.

Remarks on this clone: The junction departs from germline at one end; a sequencing error may be responsible. The chain couples TRBV6-5 to TRBJ1-2, with TRBD1 matching 8 bases. Germline CDR1 MNHEY, CDR2 SVGAGI. The CDR3 is 13 residues long. CDR3 loop: CASSYYQGASSAF. CDR3 bases: TGTGCCAGCAGTTACTACCAGGGGGCTTCGTCGGCCTTC.

The chain employs TRBV19 and TRBJ1-2, with D unresolved. Germline CDR1 LNHDA, CDR2 SQIVND (reference sequence). Trimming shortened V by 6 bases and J by 6 bases, and 14 bases separated the two germline ends. CDR3 length equals 13 residues. CDR3 in DNA: TGTGCCAGTAGCCCAAACTCTGGGGATGGCTACACCTTC. Amino acid sequence: CASSPNSGDGYTF.

The chain carries TRBV2 and TRBJ2-7; 8 bases are shared with TRBD1. The germline gives CDR1 SNHLY, CDR2 FYNNEI. This CDR3 has 13 residues. Trimming cost V 9 bases and J 5 bases; bases outside gene matches: 9. Here the CDR3 reads CARVDRGTHEQYF. The CDR3 DNA sequence: TGTGCCAGAGTAGACAGGGGTACCCACGAGCAGTACTTC.

This chain links TRBV13 with TRBJ2-7; no clear D. Germline V gives CDR1 PRHDT, CDR2 FYEKMQ (reference sequence). Deletions cut 3 bases from V and 5 bases from J, with 14 bases between. This CDR3 contains 14 residues. CDR3 region: CASSLQVGVHEQYF. CDR3 in DNA: TGTGCCAGCAGCTTGCAAGTAGGTGTACACGAGCAGTACTTC.

The V call is TRBV6-5, the J call TRBJ2-7, with 9 bases matching TRBD1. Germline V CDR1 and CDR2: MNHEY, SVGAGI. V was clipped by 8 bases and J by 5 bases; unmatched bases: 10. The CDR3 length is 14 residues. This CDR3 is CASGLQGAVHEQYF. In DNA, the CDR3 is TGTGCCAGCGGGTTACAGGGGGCGGTACACGAGCAGTACTTC.

The chain has TRBV28 and TRBJ2-7; no definite D call. The V end lost 2 bases, the J end lost 6 bases, and 20 bases lay between the germline ends. The germline V gene has CDR1 MDHEN and CDR2 SYDVKM. The CDR3 is 16 residues long. Written as DNA, the CDR3 is TGTGCCAGCAGTTTAGGCCCAGGACCCTTTTACTCCGAGCAGTACTTC. Translating it yields CASSLGPGPFYSEQYF.

J is TRBJ1-1 and V is TRBV11-2, with 7 bases fitting TRBD1. Trimming at V came to 7 bases and at J to 4 bases, leaving 12 bases not matched to a gene. The CDR3 loop spans 15 amino acids. Germline loops: CDR1 SGHAT, CDR2 FQNNGV. The CDR3 loop is CASTQGGGHSTEAFF. DNA for the CDR3: TGTGCCAGCACCCAGGGGGGGGGACACAGCACTGAAGCTTTCTTT.

In nucleotides, the CDR3 is TGTGCCAGCAGTCCGGGACAGGGGGCCGGTCAGCCCCAGCATTTT. Translated, it gives CASSPGQGAGQPQHF. This chain uses TRBV6-5 with TRBJ1-5; TRBD1 matches at 12 bases. The trim removed 5 bases at V and 6 bases at J, leaving 5 bases unmatched. Germline loops: CDR1 MNHEY, CDR2 SVGAGI. The CDR3 has 15 residues.

The rearrangement links TRBV6-1 to TRBJ1-1; no clear D gene. V was shortened by 10 bases and J by 4 bases, with 10 bases between the two germline ends. CDR1 MNHNS and CDR2 SASEGT come from the germline V gene. The CDR3 has 11 amino acids. In DNA form, the CDR3 reads TGTGCCACCACCTGGGGCACTGAAGCTTTCTTT. It is translated as CATTWGTEAFF.

This sequence joins TRBV5-8 and TRBJ2-1; the D call may be TRBD1 or TRBD2 (5 bases each). Deletions cut 1 base from V and 7 bases from J, with 9 bases between. CDR1 is SGHTS and CDR2 is YDEGEE in the germline V gene. The CDR3 runs 13 residues. For the CDR3, the DNA is TGTGCCAGCAGCTTGTTGAGGGGAAATGAGCAGTTCTTC. Protein product: CASSLLRGNEQFF. Full variable domain (outside the CDR3, taken from reference TRBV5-8 and TRBJ2-1): EAGVTQSPTHLIKTRGQQATLRCSPISGHTSVYWYQQALGLGLQFLLWYDEGEERNRGNFPPRFSGRQFPNYSSELNVNALELEDSALYLCASSLLRGNEQFFGPGTRLTVL.

The count of this clone is one. The V and J genes are TRBV11-2 and TRBJ2-3, with 9 bases fitting TRBD2. Germline values: CDR1 SGHAT, CDR2 FQNNGV. The CDR3 is 15 residues long. Trimming took 6 bases from V and 14 from J; bases not matched to a gene: 18. The CDR3 DNA is TGTGCCAGCAGACAAAGGGGCCTAGCGGGGAATAGTCCGTATTTT. Its translation is CASRQRGLAGNSPYF.

As concerns this clone: The same CDR3 also results from other DNA sequences found in this sample. V usage is TRBV7-9 and J usage is TRBJ2-2; D possibly corresponds to TRBD2 (5 bases). CDR1 SEHNR and CDR2 FQNEAQ come from the germline V gene (reference sequence). The CDR3 consists of 15 residues. V shed 1 base and J shed 0 bases, with 6 bases lying between them. DNA for the CDR3: TGTGCCAGCAGCTTAGGCGGGCCGAACACCGGGGAGCTGTTTTTT. Translating gives CASSLGGPNTGELFF.

The rearrangement joins TRBV10-3 to TRBJ2-1, with D possibly being TRBD1 or TRBD2 (5 bases each). There are 12 residues in the CDR3. Germline CDR1 is ENHRY and CDR2 is SYGVKD. V lost 9 bases, J lost 4 bases, and 10 bases lay in between. The CDR3, as DNA: TGTGCCATGGGACCGCAGTACAATGAGCAGTTCTTC. This translates into CAMGPQYNEQFF.

The chain uses TRBV5-1 and TRBJ2-5; D uncertain. V lost 2 bases and J lost 5, with 19 bases in between. Germline CDR1 and CDR2: SGHRS and YFSETQ. This CDR3 is built from 16 residues. The CDR3 DNA is TGCGCCAGCAGCTTAAGTGACACGGACGTGAGGGAGACCCAGTACTTC. As protein: CASSLSDTDVRETQYF.

J is TRBJ1-2 and V is TRBV9; TRBD1 matches at 7 bases. This CDR3 spans 17 amino acids. Per germline, CDR1 SGDLS and CDR2 YYNGEE. V shed 4 bases and J 1 base; nucleotides not matched to a gene: 13. CDR3: CASSPRRDSFNNYGYTF. Here the CDR3 DNA reads TGTGCCAGCAGCCCCCGCCGGGACAGCTTTAATAACTATGGCTACACCTTC.

This clone has a single count. The genes are TRBV19 and TRBJ2-3; the D call may be TRBD1 or TRBD2 (5 bases each). Germline lookup yields CDR1 LNHDA and CDR2 SQIVND (reference sequence). The length of the CDR3 is 15 residues. Deletions cut 2 bases from V and 0 bases from J, with 9 bases between. The CDR3 sequence: CASSILRGSTDTQYF. The DNA of the CDR3 is TGTGCCAGTAGTATACTTCGGGGCAGCACAGATACGCAGTATTTT.

The J gene is TRBJ1-1, the V gene TRBV4-1, with D hard to call. The CDR3 consists of 14 residues. CDR1 is MGHRA and CDR2 is YSYEKL in the germline V gene. Between the trimmed V and J ends, which lost 3 bases and 1 base, there was a span of 9 bases. CDR3 region: CASSQKWTNTEAFF. CDR3 nucleotide sequence: TGCGCCAGCAGCCAGAAGTGGACGAACACTGAAGCTTTCTTT.

The rearrangement uses TRBV7-2 and TRBJ1-1; D remains unclear. Looked up from germline, CDR1 is SGHTA and CDR2 is FQGNSA. The CDR3 runs to 15 residues. V lost 5 bases, J lost 0 bases, and 13 bases lay in between. The CDR3: CASSHLEGLNTEAFF. The CDR3, as DNA: TGTGCCAGCAGCCACTTGGAGGGATTGAACACTGAAGCTTTCTTT.

This clone turned up a few times. V usage is TRBV6-1 and J usage is TRBJ1-5; no firm D call. The CDR3 extends over 14 amino acids. Germline assignment: CDR1 MNHNS and CDR2 SASEGT. Deletions cut 6 bases from V and 2 bases from J, with 11 bases between. Written as DNA, the CDR3 is TGTGCCAGCAGATCCGTTGGGGGCAATCAGCCCCAGCATTTT. It is translated as CASRSVGGNQPQHF.